This TCR beta chain comes out of a study of T cell responses to AZD1222 COVID-19 vaccine. The CDR3 spans 17 residues. Germline V gene lookup returns CDR1 SGHTA and CDR2 FQGNSA. The germline V and J ends were trimmed by 5 bases and 0 bases, with 14 bases remaining between them. TCRdb keeps only in-frame clones here, not all; method: immunoSEQ multiplex PCR. The repertoire holds about 110,000 clones, with over 80% as singletons. The source material was peripheral blood, sampled 28 days after the second AZD1222 dose. The clonotype was recovered from an adult who received the AZD1222 COVID-19 vaccine. The chain has TRBV7-2 and TRBJ2-6; D remains ambiguous. The CDR3: CASSPTSGDSGANVLTF. DNA for the CDR3: TGTGCCAGCAGCCCCACCTCTGGTGACTCTGGGGCCAACGTCCTGACTTTC.